The T cell receptor (beta chain) under discussion was sequenced for a study of early T cells in non-severe SARS-CoV-2 infection. Overall study context: Sequenced bulk RNA came from whole blood that was unsorted, and chains were unpaired.

Study results and limitations: Anti-spike CD8 responses were favored by VDJdb matching, which missed private and CD4 specificities.

This clonotype was seen only a few times. Antigen: not known. The CDR3 is 15 amino acids. Trimming removed 1 base at V and 5 bases at J, with 16 bases between. Germline V gene lookup returns CDR1 DFQATT and CDR2 SNEGSKA (reference sequence). Each cDNA molecule carried a unique molecular identifier. TCRdb reprocessed the 5' RACE reads with MiXCR, giving one entry per CDR3 protein. The table lists 60,000 to 90,000 distinct CDR3 sequences, about a sixth of them singletons. The rearrangement uses TRBV20-1 and TRBJ2-3, with D unclear. The clonotype originates from an adult who was a healthcare worker with PCR-confirmed SARS-CoV-2 infection or an uninfected control (not recorded which). The sequenced sample consisted of whole blood. The CDR3 loop is CSARAGPLEVDTQYF. CDR3 coding DNA: TGCAGTGCTAGAGCAGGTCCTTTAGAGGTAGATACGCAGTATTTT.